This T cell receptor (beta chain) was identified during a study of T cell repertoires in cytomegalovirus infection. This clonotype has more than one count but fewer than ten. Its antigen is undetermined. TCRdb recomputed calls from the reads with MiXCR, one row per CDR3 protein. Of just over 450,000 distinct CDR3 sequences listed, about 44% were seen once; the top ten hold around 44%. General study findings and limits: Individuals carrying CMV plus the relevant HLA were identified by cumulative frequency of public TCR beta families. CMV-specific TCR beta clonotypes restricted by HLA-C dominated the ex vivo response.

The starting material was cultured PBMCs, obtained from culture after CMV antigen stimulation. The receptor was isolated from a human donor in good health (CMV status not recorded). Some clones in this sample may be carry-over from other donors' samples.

The CDR3 protein is CASSARQGVAGELFF. Here the CDR3 DNA reads TGTGCCAGCAGCGCGAGACAGGGGGTGGCCGGGGAGCTGTTTTTT. The rearrangement joins TRBV11-2 to TRBJ2-2; 9 nucleotides agree with TRBD1. The CDR3 is made up of 15 amino acids. Germline CDR1 and CDR2: SGHAT and FQNNGV. The V segment lost 5 bases and the J segment 6 bases; nucleotides outside the gene matches: 7.